The present entry profiles one T cell receptor beta chain with its context. Between the trimmed V and J ends, which lost 5 bases and 4 bases, there was a span of 15 bases. Germline V gene data show CDR1 as MDHEN and CDR2 as SYDVKM. The CDR3 covers 15 residues. This record belongs to a study of shared clonotypes between healthy human individuals. Looking at the study overall: A donor's plate count was three for CD4 naive and three for CD4 memory; CD8 naive had two and CD8 memory one.

There were only Caucasian adults among the donors, and all lived in Nashville, Tennessee. Sequenced by immunoSEQ multiplex PCR; TCRdb stores in-frame clones only, minus some. The sample includes 2 million to 3 million clones, approximately 94% seen only once; the top ten take around 0.37%. Sequencing was performed on naive CD4+ T cells from PBMCs. Documented subset: CD45RA+ positively selected. This clonotype was obtained from a man between 18 and 29 years old in good health. Some clones in this sample may be carry-over from other donors' samples. V usage is TRBV28 and J usage is TRBJ1-3; no clear D gene. In nucleotides, the CDR3 is TGTGCCAGCAGTCCCTTCGGTAGCGGGGGAAACACCATATATTTT. Its protein is CASSPFGSGGNTIYF.